A selection of T cell receptor beta chains follows, all from one sample in a study of blood T cell repertoires in COVID-19. TCRdb's table, derived via immunoSEQ multiplex PCR, lists solely in-frame clones and lacks some. The sample has over 250,000 clones, roughly 90% seen once. Material: PBMCs or T cells enriched from blood (not recorded which). Source of these receptors: a woman in her 30s who had recovered from COVID-19. Both conserved end residues are part of each CDR3. The order of the fields is D gene, J gene, V gene, clone size, CDR3 protein, CDR3 DNA. The D gene is left open where the match is weak. A clone size is listed for some rows: how often the clone was seen (once, few, many), or a class if it is expanded.

d_call: NA
j_call: TRBJ1-5
v_call: TRBV7-9
clone_size: NA
cdr3_aa: CASSLSVSNQPQHF
cdr3_nt: TGTGCCAGCAGCCTATCCGTTAGCAATCAGCCCCAGCATTTT

d_call: TRBD1
j_call: TRBJ1-2
v_call: TRBV12-3/TRBV12-4
clone_size: once
cdr3_aa: CASSLSGQGFSTF
cdr3_nt: TGTGCCAGCAGTCTCTCGGGACAGGGTTTTAGCACCTTC

d_call: TRBD2
j_call: TRBJ2-7
v_call: TRBV5-6
clone_size: NA
cdr3_aa: CASSGRTSGRHEQYF
cdr3_nt: TGTGCCAGCAGCGGGAGGACTAGCGGGAGACACGAGCAGTACTTC

d_call: NA
j_call: TRBJ1-5
v_call: TRBV30
clone_size: NA
cdr3_aa: CAWSLQGTQPQHF
cdr3_nt: TGTGCCTGGAGTCTACAGGGAACCCAGCCCCAGCATTTT

d_call: TRBD2
j_call: TRBJ2-1
v_call: TRBV18
clone_size: NA
cdr3_aa: CASSPPSGRAYNEQFF
cdr3_nt: TGTGCCAGCTCACCACCGAGCGGGAGGGCCTACAATGAGCAGTTCTTC

d_call: NA
j_call: TRBJ1-1
v_call: TRBV24-1
clone_size: NA
cdr3_aa: CATSDLRAMNTEAFF
cdr3_nt: TGTGCCACCAGTGACCTGAGGGCCATGAACACTGAAGCTTTCTTT

d_call: NA
j_call: TRBJ2-2
v_call: TRBV5-1
clone_size: NA
cdr3_aa: CASTLFTGTTYTGELFF
cdr3_nt: TGCGCCAGCACCCTTTTCACAGGGACAACGTACACCGGGGAGCTGTTTTTT

d_call: TRBD2
j_call: TRBJ2-1
v_call: TRBV19
clone_size: NA
cdr3_aa: CASRGGLAGYEQFF
cdr3_nt: TGTGCCAGTAGAGGGGGACTAGCGGGATATGAGCAGTTCTTC

d_call: NA
j_call: TRBJ1-4
v_call: TRBV14
clone_size: NA
cdr3_aa: CASSQTTGGREKLFF
cdr3_nt: TGTGCCAGCAGCCAAACGACAGGAGGACGAGAAAAACTGTTTTTT

d_call: NA
j_call: TRBJ1-4
v_call: TRBV2
clone_size: NA
cdr3_aa: CASNPTGIQEKLFF
cdr3_nt: TGTGCCAGCAACCCGACAGGTATTCAAGAAAAACTGTTTTTT

d_call: TRBD2
j_call: TRBJ2-7
v_call: TRBV29-1
clone_size: NA
cdr3_aa: CSVSAGVEEQYF
cdr3_nt: TGCAGCGTTTCAGCGGGAGTGGAAGAGCAGTACTTC

d_call: NA
j_call: TRBJ2-3
v_call: TRBV9
clone_size: NA
cdr3_aa: CASSVDYSTDTQYF
cdr3_nt: TGTGCCAGCAGCGTAGACTACTCCACAGATACGCAGTATTTT

d_call: TRBD1
j_call: TRBJ1-1
v_call: TRBV28
clone_size: NA
cdr3_aa: CASTQTGIGVEAFF
cdr3_nt: TGTGCCAGCACCCAGACAGGGATTGGTGTTGAAGCTTTCTTT

d_call: TRBD2
j_call: TRBJ2-1
v_call: TRBV7-2
clone_size: NA
cdr3_aa: CASRHTSGRSNEQFF
cdr3_nt: TGTGCCAGCAGGCATACTAGCGGGAGGAGCAATGAGCAGTTCTTC

d_call: NA
j_call: TRBJ1-4
v_call: TRBV28
clone_size: NA
cdr3_aa: CASSLLRIRTNEKLFF
cdr3_nt: TGTGCCAGCAGTTTATTGAGGATTCGGACTAATGAAAAACTGTTTTTT

d_call: NA
j_call: TRBJ2-2
v_call: TRBV6-5
clone_size: NA
cdr3_aa: CASISGFTGELFF
cdr3_nt: TGTGCCAGCATTTCGGGGTTTACCGGGGAGCTGTTTTTT

d_call: NA
j_call: TRBJ2-6
v_call: TRBV18
clone_size: NA
cdr3_aa: CASSPLRFASGANVLTF
cdr3_nt: TGTGCCAGCTCACCACTACGGTTCGCCTCTGGGGCCAACGTCCTGACTTTC

d_call: TRBD1
j_call: TRBJ2-1
v_call: TRBV29-1
clone_size: NA
cdr3_aa: CSVVLIRGSEQFF
cdr3_nt: TGCAGCGTTGTCCTGATCAGGGGGAGTGAGCAGTTCTTC

d_call: NA
j_call: TRBJ1-4
v_call: TRBV4-1
clone_size: NA
cdr3_aa: CASSPFTDRPEKLFF
cdr3_nt: TGCGCCAGCAGCCCCTTTACCGACAGACCTGAAAAACTGTTTTTT

d_call: NA
j_call: TRBJ2-7
v_call: TRBV10-3
clone_size: NA
cdr3_aa: CAISESKGLGIYEQYF
cdr3_nt: TGTGCCATCAGTGAATCAAAGGGGTTGGGGATATACGAGCAGTACTTC

d_call: NA
j_call: TRBJ1-1
v_call: TRBV5-6
clone_size: NA
cdr3_aa: CASSLAGENTEAFF
cdr3_nt: TGTGCCAGCAGCTTGGCCGGGGAGAACACTGAAGCTTTCTTT

d_call: NA
j_call: TRBJ1-5
v_call: TRBV4-1
clone_size: once
cdr3_aa: CASSPLGANQPQHF
cdr3_nt: TGCGCCAGCAGCCCCCTGGGGGCCAATCAGCCCCAGCATTTT

d_call: TRBD2
j_call: TRBJ2-1
v_call: TRBV28
clone_size: NA
cdr3_aa: CASSSTGTSGGNEQFF
cdr3_nt: TGTGCCAGCAGTTCTACCGGGACTAGCGGCGGCAATGAGCAGTTCTTC

d_call: TRBD1
j_call: TRBJ1-6
v_call: TRBV5-1
clone_size: few
cdr3_aa: CASSTGQATYSPLHF
cdr3_nt: TGCGCCAGCAGCACAGGACAGGCAACTTATTCACCCCTCCACTTT

d_call: TRBD2
j_call: TRBJ2-5
v_call: TRBV5-1
clone_size: NA
cdr3_aa: CASSRTSGQETQYF
cdr3_nt: TGCGCCAGCAGCCGAACTAGCGGACAAGAGACCCAGTACTTC

d_call: NA
j_call: TRBJ2-7
v_call: TRBV14
clone_size: NA
cdr3_aa: CASSQDKRGRTILYEQYF
cdr3_nt: TGTGCCAGCAGCCAAGATAAGAGGGGACGGACTATCCTCTACGAGCAGTACTTC

d_call: NA
j_call: TRBJ2-5
v_call: TRBV11-2
clone_size: NA
cdr3_aa: CASSLGRRGETQYF
cdr3_nt: TGTGCCAGCAGCTTAGGACGTCGGGGAGAGACCCAGTACTTC